These 15 T cell receptor beta chains were all obtained from the same sample, sequenced in a study of cytomegalovirus exposure and HLA in healthy donors. Sequenced by immunoSEQ multiplex PCR; TCRdb stores in-frame clones only, minus some. The sample carries approximately 180,000 clones, roughly 89% recorded once. Sequenced input: PBMCs. The receptors here all came from a woman aged 25 to 39 in good health and CMV-seronegative.

This chain connects TRBV7-9 to TRBJ1-4, with 7 bases identical to TRBD1. V lost 5 bases to trimming and J lost 11 bases; unmatched junction nucleotides: 17. The germline V gene encodes CDR1 SEHNR and CDR2 FQNEAQ (reference sequence). This CDR3 is 16 amino acids long. The CDR3 sequence is CASSPWRGQGGAKLFF. CDR3 bases: TGTGCCAGCAGCCCATGGAGGGGGCAGGGAGGCGCTAAACTGTTTTTT.

This chain joins TRBV5-6 and TRBJ2-7, with TRBD2 matching 9 bases. The CDR3 is 15 residues long. J was trimmed by 5 bases and V by 4 bases; bases with no gene match: 10. The germline CDR1 and CDR2 sequences are SGHDT and YYEEEE. The CDR3 sequence: CASSILAGPRHEQYF. The CDR3 DNA follows: TGTGCCAGCAGCATCCTAGCGGGGCCGAGGCACGAGCAGTACTTC.

V gene TRBV28 combines with J gene TRBJ1-2, with 11 bases that match TRBD1. Germline assignment: CDR1 MDHEN and CDR2 SYDVKM. V dropped 5 bases and J dropped 6; count of bases not matched to a gene: 5. This CDR3 has 14 amino acids. The CDR3 DNA follows: TGTGCCAGCAGTAGAGGACAGGGGGCGCATGGCTACACCTTC. This translates into CASSRGQGAHGYTF.

This chain links TRBV6-5 with TRBJ2-7; 7 bases are shared with TRBD1. Trimming took 6 bases from V and 0 from J; bases not matched to a gene: 2. This CDR3 contains 13 residues. The V gene's germline CDR1 is MNHEY and CDR2 SVGAGI. CDR3 loop: CASRGTASYEQYF. CDR3 nucleotide sequence: TGTGCCAGCAGAGGGACAGCCTCCTACGAGCAGTACTTC.

This rearrangement joins TRBV5-4 to TRBJ2-2; D not resolved. This CDR3 is 13 amino acids long. V dropped 0 bases and J dropped 4 bases, with 4 bases sitting between them. Germline V gene data show CDR1 as SGHNT and CDR2 as YYREEE (reference sequence). The CDR3 reads CASSLAGTGELFF. As DNA, the CDR3 is TGTGCCAGCAGCTTGGCAGGCACCGGGGAGCTGTTTTTT.

The chain uses TRBV5-1 and TRBJ2-2; D unclear. The CDR3 extends over 14 amino acids. The ends were cut back, 0 bases at V and 5 bases at J, with 8 bases in the middle. Per germline, CDR1 SGHRS and CDR2 YFSETQ. CDR3 bases: TGCGCCAGCAGCTTGGATGTTTCAACCGGGGAGCTGTTTTTT. It yields the protein CASSLDVSTGELFF. Full variable domain (missing parts from reference TRBV5-1 and TRBJ2-2): KAGVTQTPRYLIKTRGQQVTLSCSPISGHRSVSWYQQTPGQGLQFLFEYFSETQRNKGNFPGRFSGRQFSNSRSEMNVSTLELGDSALYLCASSLDVSTGELFFGEGSRLTVL.

This CDR3 is CASSTKGAVGEQYF. The DNA of the CDR3 is TGTGCCAGTAGTACCAAGGGGGCTGTTGGGGAGCAGTACTTC. The rearrangement uses TRBV19 and TRBJ2-7, with 7 bases lining up with TRBD1. The CDR3 loop spans 14 amino acids. Germline V gene lookup returns CDR1 LNHDA and CDR2 SQIVND (reference sequence). V was clipped by 4 bases and J by 7 bases; unmatched bases: 10. Full variable domain (remainder filled in from reference TRBV19 and TRBJ2-7): DGGITQSPKYLFRKEGQNVTLSCEQNLNHDAMYWYRQDPGQGLRLIYYSQIVNDFQKGDIAEGYSVSREKKESFPLTVTSAQKNPTAFYLCASSTKGAVGEQYFGPGTRLTVT.

This clone came up once. The J gene is TRBJ2-3, the V gene TRBV5-1; 11 bases fit TRBD1. Germline V CDR1 and CDR2: SGHRS, YFSETQ. The CDR3 runs to 15 residues. J lost 6 bases, V lost 3 bases, and 6 bases had no gene match. The CDR3 bases are TGCGCCAGCAGCTCCGGACAGGGGGCGATTGATACGCAGTATTTT. This translates into CASSSGQGAIDTQYF. The full variable domain, its missing parts supplied by reference TRBV5-1 and TRBJ2-3, is KAGVTQTPRYLIKTRGQQVTLSCSPISGHRSVSWYQQTPGQGLQFLFEYFSETQRNKGNFPGRFSGRQFSNSRSEMNVSTLELGDSALYLCASSSGQGAIDTQYFGPGTRLTVL.

The chain has TRBV30 and TRBJ2-7, with D unclear. The CDR3 has 15 residues. Trimming took off 3 bases at V and 0 bases at J, with 15 bases between the two ends. Germline V CDR1 and CDR2: GTSNPN, SVGIG (reference sequence). The CDR3 DNA reads as TGTGCCTGGAGGACCTCCCGGGTCCTCTCCTACGAGCAGTACTTC. Its protein is CAWRTSRVLSYEQYF. Variable domain in full (rest from reference TRBV30 and TRBJ2-7): SQTIHQWPATLVQPVGSPLSLECTVEGTSNPNLYWYRQAAGRGLQLLFYSVGIGQISSEVPQNLSASRPQDRQFILSSKKLLLSDSGFYLCAWRTSRVLSYEQYFGPGTRLTVT.

The rearrangement joins TRBV6-5 to TRBJ1-2; no reliable D call. The V gene's germline CDR1 is MNHEY and CDR2 SVGAGI. V was clipped by 0 bases and J by 5 bases, with 7 bases between them. The CDR3 spans 13 residues. Written as DNA, the CDR3 is TGTGCCAGCAGTTACTCGGTAGAGTATGGCTACACCTTC. It is translated as CASSYSVEYGYTF.

This chain uses TRBV19 with TRBJ1-1, with TRBD1 as a possible D gene (6 bases). V was pared by 4 bases and J by 4 bases, with 10 bases between. Looked up from germline, CDR1 is LNHDA and CDR2 is SQIVND (reference sequence). This CDR3 has 13 amino acids. CDR3 sequence: CASSKGVSTEAFF. CDR3 coding DNA: TGTGCCAGTAGTAAGGGGGTGTCCACTGAAGCTTTCTTT.

V and J are TRBV2 and TRBJ1-4, with unresolved D. Trimming removed 5 bases from V and 2 bases from J, with 12 bases in between. The CDR3 is made up of 15 amino acids. Germline-derived CDR1 and CDR2 are SNHLY and FYNNEI. The CDR3: CASSPGMGTNEKLFF. In DNA, the CDR3 is TGTGCCAGCAGTCCCGGGATGGGGACTAATGAAAAACTGTTTTTT.

The rearrangement links TRBV5-4 to TRBJ2-3, with D possibly matching TRBD2 (6 bases). Germline-derived CDR1 and CDR2 are SGHNT and YYREEE (reference sequence). The V end was cut by 0 bases, the J end by 2 bases, with 16 bases between. The CDR3 sequence is 17 residues long. DNA for the CDR3: TGTGCCAGCAGCTTGGGCTCGGGACTCGGTTACACAGATACGCAGTATTTT. It translates to CASSLGSGLGYTDTQYF.

The genes are TRBV27 and TRBJ1-2, with TRBD1 as a possible D gene (5 bases). This CDR3 is built from 15 residues. The germline V and J ends were trimmed by 4 bases and 8 bases, with 20 bases remaining between them. Germline CDR1 reads MNHEY; CDR2 reads SMNVEV (reference sequence). Here the CDR3 reads CASSYRQTARLGYTF. The CDR3 bases are TGTGCCAGCAGTTACCGACAGACAGCGCGTCTCGGCTACACCTTC.

The CDR3 loop reads CASSQDGTGGLNEQFF. For the CDR3, the DNA is TGCGCCAGCAGCCAAGATGGAACGGGGGGGCTCAATGAGCAGTTCTTC. The V gene is TRBV4-3, the J gene TRBJ2-1, with 8 nucleotides matching TRBD2. With 0 bases clipped from V and 6 bases from J, the junction kept 7 bases outside the gene matches. The CDR3 covers 16 residues. The V gene's germline CDR1 is LGHNA and CDR2 YSLEER.